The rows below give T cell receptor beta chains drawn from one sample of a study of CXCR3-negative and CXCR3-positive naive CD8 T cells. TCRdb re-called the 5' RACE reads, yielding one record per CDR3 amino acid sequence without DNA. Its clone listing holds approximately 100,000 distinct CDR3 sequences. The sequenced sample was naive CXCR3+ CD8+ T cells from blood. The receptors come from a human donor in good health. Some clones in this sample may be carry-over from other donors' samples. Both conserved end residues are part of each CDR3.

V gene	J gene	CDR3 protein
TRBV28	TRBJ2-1	CASRLVDEQFF
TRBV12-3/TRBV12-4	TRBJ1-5	CASSHSTAGQPQHF
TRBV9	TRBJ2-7	CASSVVANREQYF
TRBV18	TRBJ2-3	CASSPLRGTIPDTKYF
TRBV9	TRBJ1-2	CASSVGAVDYGYTF
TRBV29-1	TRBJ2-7	CSVLSGKAYEQYF
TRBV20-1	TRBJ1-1	CSAMTGSLAEAFF
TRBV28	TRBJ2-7	CASSWTAQPPYEQYF
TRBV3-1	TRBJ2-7	CASSWDRGFVYEQYF
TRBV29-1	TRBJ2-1	CSVEPDSSSYNEQFF
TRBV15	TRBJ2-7	CATSRDLGTSVLEQYF
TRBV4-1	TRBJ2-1	CASSHIGGQEQFF
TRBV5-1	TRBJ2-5	CASSLDTGLGETQYF
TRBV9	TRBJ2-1	CASSFGTDEQFF
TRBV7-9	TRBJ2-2	CASSVPSTGELFF
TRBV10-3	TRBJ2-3	CAISGTSGTTDTQYF
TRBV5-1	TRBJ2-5	CARHTGSEHQETQYF
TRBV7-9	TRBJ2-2	CASSSLAGVRNTGELFF
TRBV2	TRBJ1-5	CASSELGGFSNQPQHF
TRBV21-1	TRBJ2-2	CASSKQIANTGELFF
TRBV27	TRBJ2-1	CASSSGHSYNEQFF
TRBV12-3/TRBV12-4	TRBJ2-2	CASSDRTQTGELFF
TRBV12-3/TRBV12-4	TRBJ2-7	CASSTHPSGGIEQYF
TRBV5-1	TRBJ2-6	CASSLGTDTLGANVLTF
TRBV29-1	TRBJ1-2	CSVDRTDYGYTF
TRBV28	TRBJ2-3	CASSLIRGDTQYF
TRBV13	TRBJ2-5	CASSPGLAGGLETQYF
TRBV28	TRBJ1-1	CASSTGVMNTEAFF
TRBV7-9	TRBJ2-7	CASSPPMRSYEQYF
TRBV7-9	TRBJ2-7	CASSSNGQGVQLTSYEQYF
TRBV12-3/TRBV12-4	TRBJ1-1	CASSPGTAIEAFF
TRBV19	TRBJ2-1	CASSIYRDAYNEQFF